The 26 T cell receptor beta chains below come from one sample, sequenced in a study of blood T cell repertoires in COVID-19. TCRdb's copy holds only in-frame clones and misses some; the assay was immunoSEQ multiplex PCR. Among about 220,000 clones, roughly 80% were seen once, and the ten largest hold about 4.8%. The sequencing sample was made of PBMCs or T cells enriched from blood (not recorded which). The receptors originated from a woman aged 50 to 60 who had been exposed to COVID-19.

This chain links TRBV18 with TRBJ1-2, with D maybe TRBD1 (5 bases). Germline assignment: CDR1 KGHSH and CDR2 LQKENI. The CDR3 is 12 amino acids. The V and J ends lost 6 bases and 7 bases respectively, with 12 bases between them. In nucleotides, the CDR3 is TGTGCCAGCTCCAACGGGGGAGGTGGCTACACCTTC. As protein: CASSNGGGGYTF.

The chain uses TRBV12-2 and TRBJ1-2. TRBV12-2 has pseudogene status. The CDR3 spans 11 residues. CDR3 protein: CASRLEEGYTF. CDR3 bases: TGTGCAAGTCGCTTGGAGGAAGGGTACACCTTC.

V is TRBV2 and J is TRBJ1-5, with 10 positions matching TRBD1. V trimming: 6 bases; J trimming: 6 bases; junction bases outside the gene matches: 2. CDR3 size: 13 residues. Germline CDR1 is SNHLY and CDR2 is FYNNEI. CDR3 loop: CASRGTGVQPQHF. The CDR3 DNA sequence: TGTGCCAGCAGGGGGACAGGGGTTCAGCCCCAGCATTTT.

V gene TRBV29-1 combines with J gene TRBJ2-4; a weak D match, TRBD1 (6 bases). Germline-derived CDR1 and CDR2 are SQVTM and ANQGSEA. CDR3 length equals 12 residues. Trimming stripped 7 bases from V and 5 bases from J, with 12 bases between. The CDR3 DNA reads TGCAGCGCCCAGGGGTTCCAAAACATTCAGTACTTC. Translation gives CSAQGFQNIQYF.

The rearrangement uses TRBV5-1 and TRBJ1-2, with TRBD1 as a possible D gene (6 bases). This CDR3 is built from 13 residues. Germline V gene data show CDR1 as SGHRS and CDR2 as YFSETQ. With 3 bases removed from V and 8 bases from J, the gap between germline ends came to 14 bases. CDR3 amino acids: CASSSQGSGGYTF. The CDR3 nucleotides are TGCGCCAGCAGCTCACAGGGTTCGGGAGGCTACACCTTC. Combining the CDR3 with reference TRBV5-1 and TRBJ1-2 gives the whole variable domain KAGVTQTPRYLIKTRGQQVTLSCSPISGHRSVSWYQQTPGQGLQFLFEYFSETQRNKGNFPGRFSGRQFSNSRSEMNVSTLELGDSALYLCASSSQGSGGYTFGSGTRLTVV.

This clone was counted only a few times. The chain links TRBV10-2 to TRBJ2-7; D gene uncertain. The CDR3 has 12 residues. Germline CDR1 WSHSY, CDR2 SAAADI. The ends were cut back, 10 bases at V and 2 bases at J, with 12 bases in the middle. Here the CDR3 reads CATETPTYEQYF. CDR3 nucleotides: TGCGCCACCGAGACACCCACCTACGAGCAGTACTTC.

The rearrangement uses TRBV25-1 and TRBJ1-1, with D possibly matching TRBD1 (5 bases). With 6 bases removed from V and 6 bases from J, the gap between germline ends came to 11 bases. Looked up from germline, CDR1 is MGHDK and CDR2 is SYGVNS. The CDR3 extends over 12 amino acids. The CDR3 DNA reads as TGTGCCAGCAGCGCAGGGCTCTCTGAAGCTTTCTTT. The encoded protein is CASSAGLSEAFF.

A single count supports this clone. V usage is TRBV2 and J usage is TRBJ2-7; tentative D call: TRBD2 (5 bases). The CDR3 runs to 13 residues. V was clipped by 7 bases and J by 5 bases, with 15 bases between them. Germline CDR1 reads SNHLY; CDR2 reads FYNNEI. The CDR3 loop reads CASTGPGINEQYF. CDR3 DNA sequence: TGTGCCAGCACCGGCCCGGGGATCAACGAGCAGTACTTC.

The J gene is TRBJ1-1, the V gene TRBV15; D perhaps matches TRBD1 (6 bases). CDR3 size: 17 residues. Germline CDR1 reads LNHNV; CDR2 reads YYDKDF (reference sequence). V was cut by 8 bases and J by 3 bases, with 25 bases left in between. The CDR3 sequence is CATREEPYRVGYTEAFF. DNA for the CDR3: TGTGCCACCCGCGAGGAGCCCTACAGGGTAGGATACACTGAAGCTTTCTTT.

This clone occurred once. This chain connects TRBV6-5 to TRBJ1-6; 9 positions match TRBD1. This CDR3 is built from 14 residues. The V and J ends lost 6 bases and 10 bases, in that order; junction bases with no gene match: 7. The germline CDR1 and CDR2 sequences are MNHEY and SVGAGI. CDR3 loop: CASSRTGETSPLHF. CDR3 DNA sequence: TGTGCCAGCAGCCGGACAGGGGAGACGTCACCCCTCCACTTT.

The V and J genes are TRBV7-8 and TRBJ2-7; possible D gene TRBD2, 6 bases. The CDR3 covers 15 residues. Per germline, CDR1 SGHVS and CDR2 FQNEAQ. Trimming took off 4 bases at V and 6 bases at J, with 19 bases between the two ends. The CDR3 region has the DNA TGTGCCAGCAGCTCCCGTGGGGGGTCTGGCGGCGAGCAGTACTTC. Translating it yields CASSSRGGSGGEQYF.

The chain combines TRBV28 with TRBJ1-4; the D gene is possibly TRBD1 (5 bases). This CDR3 is built from 14 residues. V lost 0 bases to trimming and J lost 8 bases, with 10 bases between them. Germline V gives CDR1 MDHEN, CDR2 SYDVKM. DNA of the CDR3: TGTGCCAGCAGTTTATGGGGGGGGTCGGAAAAACTGTTTTTT. It codes for CASSLWGGSEKLFF.

This clone occurred a few times. The chain combines TRBV9 with TRBJ2-1; weak D call: TRBD1 (6 bases). V was pared by 0 bases and J by 9 bases, with 19 bases between. Germline CDR1 and CDR2: SGDLS and YYNGEE. This CDR3 is built from 16 residues. CDR3 loop: CASSVDLLLGASEQFF. The CDR3 nucleotides are TGTGCCAGCAGCGTAGATCTTCTCCTGGGGGCAAGTGAGCAGTTCTTC.

CDR3 sequence reads: CASSGGVYNEQFF. CDR3 nucleotides: TGTGCCAGCAGCGGGGGGGTCTACAATGAGCAGTTCTTC. The V gene is TRBV2, the J gene TRBJ2-1; TRBD2 agrees at 8 bases. V dropped 6 bases and J dropped 3; count of bases not matched to a gene: 1. The germline CDR1 and CDR2 sequences are SNHLY and FYNNEI. There are 13 residues in the CDR3.

The V gene is TRBV28, the J gene TRBJ1-2; D is uncertain. The V gene lost 0 bases and the J gene lost 13 bases, with 18 bases spanning the gap. This CDR3 has 14 residues. Per germline, CDR1 MDHEN and CDR2 SYDVKM. This chain's CDR3 is CASSLWEGGLGSTF. For the CDR3, the DNA is TGTGCCAGCAGTTTATGGGAGGGAGGACTTGGGTCCACCTTC.

The rearrangement links TRBV6-7 to TRBJ1-2; D is ambiguous. TRBV6-7 is an ORF, with its function uncertain. V was cut by 8 bases and J by 4 bases, with 17 bases left in between. This CDR3 is built from 14 residues. The CDR3 DNA follows: TGTGCCAGCGGATCTTTCACAGAGAGCTATGGCTACACCTTC. Its translation: CASGSFTESYGYTF.

This chain uses TRBV7-9 with TRBJ1-4; D might be TRBD1 (6 bases). Germline V lookup: CDR1 SEHNR, CDR2 FQNEAQ (reference sequence). There are 15 residues in the CDR3. V lost 5 bases to trimming and J lost 7 bases, with 17 bases between them. The chain's CDR3 is CASSPPGTRAEKLFF. CDR3 bases: TGTGCCAGCAGCCCCCCCGGGACAAGGGCTGAAAAACTGTTTTTT.

The chain couples TRBV19 to TRBJ2-7; 10 bases are a match to TRBD1. The CDR3 totals 13 residues. V was clipped by 9 bases and J by 4 bases; unmatched bases: 6. The germline gives CDR1 LNHDA, CDR2 SQIVND (reference sequence). The CDR3 reads CASSRDRGYEQYF. The CDR3 DNA sequence: TGTGCCAGCTCCCGGGACAGGGGATACGAGCAGTACTTC.

J is TRBJ2-7 and V is TRBV10-1; 7 bases match TRBD1. CDR3 size: 14 residues. Trimming cost V 2 bases and J 2 bases; bases outside gene matches: 3. The germline V gene encodes CDR1 WNHNN and CDR2 SYGVQD (reference sequence). The DNA for the CDR3 is TGCGCCAGCAGTGAGCGAGACAGGGCCTACGAGCAGTACTTC. Translating it yields CASSERDRAYEQYF.

The V call is TRBV14, the J call TRBJ1-3; perhaps TRBD1 as D (5 bases). The CDR3 has 14 amino acids. Germline values: CDR1 SGHDN, CDR2 FVKESK. V gave up 10 bases and J gave up 0 bases, with 13 bases separating them. The CDR3 nucleotides are TGTGCCACCCAGGGAATGGCCTCTGGAAACACCATATATTTT. Residues: CATQGMASGNTIYF. The whole variable domain, filled in from reference TRBV14 and TRBJ1-3, reads EAGVTQFPSHSVIEKGQTVTLRCDPISGHDNLYWYRRVMGKEIKFLLHFVKESKQDESGMPNNRFLAERTGGTYSTLKVQPAELEDSGVYFCATQGMASGNTIYFGEGSWLTVV.

The genes are TRBV12-3 or TRBV12-4 and TRBJ1-1; D uncertain. The germline V and J ends were trimmed by 7 bases and 0 bases, with 6 bases remaining between them. This CDR3 has 12 residues. The CDR3 region has the DNA TGTGCCAGCACCCCCTTGAACACTGAAGCTTTCTTT. Protein: CASTPLNTEAFF.

The chain is built from TRBV18 and TRBJ1-1, with 9 bases that match TRBD1. The junction had 3 bases not matched to a gene; V was cut back by 4 bases and J by 6 bases. This CDR3 has 13 amino acids. The germline V gene encodes CDR1 KGHSH and CDR2 LQKENI. CDR3 in DNA: TGTGCCAGCTCACTTACAGGGGGCTCTGAAGCTTTCTTT. It specifies CASSLTGGSEAFF.

The rearrangement links TRBV9 to TRBJ1-6; 8 nucleotides agree with TRBD1. Germline V lookup: CDR1 SGDLS, CDR2 YYNGEE. The J segment lost 4 bases and the V segment lost 3 bases, leaving 3 bases of the junction unmatched. This CDR3 region has 15 residues. CDR3 nucleotides: TGTGCCAGCAGCGGCGGACAGGGTTATAATTCACCCCTCCACTTT. It specifies CASSGGQGYNSPLHF.

The sample holds one count of this clone. V and J are TRBV7-9 and TRBJ2-3, with 7 positions matching TRBD1. CDR1 and CDR2 from the germline V gene are SEHNR and FQNEAQ (reference sequence). V trimming: 0 bases; J trimming: 2 bases; junction bases outside the gene matches: 11. This CDR3 has 18 amino acids. CDR3 nucleotide sequence: TGTGCCAGCAGCTTAGCCCGATACCGGGACAGATACACAGATACGCAGTATTTT. Translating gives CASSLARYRDRYTDTQYF. The variable domain in full, with the rest retrieved from reference TRBV7-9 and TRBJ2-3, is DTGVSQNPRHKITKRGQNVTFRCDPISEHNRLYWYRQTLGQGPEFLTYFQNEAQLEKSRLLSDRFSAERPKGSFSTLEIQRTEQGDSAMYLCASSLARYRDRYTDTQYFGPGTRLTVL.

This chain uses TRBV19 with TRBJ1-1; D is ambiguous. Germline V gives CDR1 LNHDA, CDR2 SQIVND (reference sequence). Trimming stripped 4 bases from V and 0 bases from J, with 18 bases between. This CDR3 has 17 residues. The CDR3 coding sequence is TGTGCCAGTAGTACACGGGCCTCCCGGCGGGTGAACACTGAAGCTTTCTTT. Translation gives CASSTRASRRVNTEAFF. The whole variable domain, remainder taken from reference TRBV19 and TRBJ1-1, is DGGITQSPKYLFRKEGQNVTLSCEQNLNHDAMYWYRQDPGQGLRLIYYSQIVNDFQKGDIAEGYSVSREKKESFPLTVTSAQKNPTAFYLCASSTRASRRVNTEAFFGQGTRLTVV.

The chain links TRBV2 to TRBJ2-5; D gene uncertain. CDR1 SNHLY and CDR2 FYNNEI come from the germline V gene. V lost 2 bases, J lost 4 bases, and 14 bases lay in between. This CDR3 is 15 amino acids long. The CDR3 DNA is TGTGCCAGCAGTGAAAGAACAAGTTCATCAGAGACCCAGTACTTC. It translates to CASSERTSSSETQYF. Full variable domain (missing parts from reference TRBV2 and TRBJ2-5): EPEVTQTPSHQVTQMGQEVILRCVPISNHLYFYWYRQILGQKVEFLVSFYNNEISEKSEIFDDQFSVERPDGSNFTLKIRSTKLEDSAMYFCASSERTSSSETQYFGPGTRLLVL.